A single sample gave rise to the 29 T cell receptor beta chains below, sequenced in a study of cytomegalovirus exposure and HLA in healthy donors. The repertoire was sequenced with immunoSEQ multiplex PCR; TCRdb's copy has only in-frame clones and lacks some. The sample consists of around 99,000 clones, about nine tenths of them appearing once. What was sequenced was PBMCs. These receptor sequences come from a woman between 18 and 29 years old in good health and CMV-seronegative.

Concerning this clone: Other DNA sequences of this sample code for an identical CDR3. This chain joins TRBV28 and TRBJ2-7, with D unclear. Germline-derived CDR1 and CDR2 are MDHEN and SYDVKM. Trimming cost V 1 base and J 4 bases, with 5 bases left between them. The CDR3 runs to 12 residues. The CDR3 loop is CASSLYSYEQYF. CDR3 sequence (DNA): TGTGCCAGCAGTTTATACAGTTACGAGCAGTACTTC.

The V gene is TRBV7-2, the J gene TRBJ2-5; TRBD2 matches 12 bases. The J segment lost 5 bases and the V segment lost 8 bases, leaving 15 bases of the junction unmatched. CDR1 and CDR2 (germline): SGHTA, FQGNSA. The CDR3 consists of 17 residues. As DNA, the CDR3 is TGTGCCAGCGGTTTAGGTACTAGCGGGGGGCCCCGGGAGACCCAGTACTTC. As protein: CASGLGTSGGPRETQYF.

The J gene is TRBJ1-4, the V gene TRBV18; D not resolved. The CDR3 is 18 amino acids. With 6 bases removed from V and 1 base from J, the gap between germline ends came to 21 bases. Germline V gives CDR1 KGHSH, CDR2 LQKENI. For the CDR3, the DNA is TGTGCCAGCTCTCTACAGACCCTGCCGACCCGAACTAATGAAAAACTGTTTTTT. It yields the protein CASSLQTLPTRTNEKLFF. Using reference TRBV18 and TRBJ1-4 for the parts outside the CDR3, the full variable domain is NAGVMQNPRHLVRRRGQEARLRCSPMKGHSHVYWYRQLPEEGLKFMVYLQKENIIDESGMPKERFSAEFPKEGPSILRIQQVVRGDSAAYFCASSLQTLPTRTNEKLFFGSGTQLSVL.

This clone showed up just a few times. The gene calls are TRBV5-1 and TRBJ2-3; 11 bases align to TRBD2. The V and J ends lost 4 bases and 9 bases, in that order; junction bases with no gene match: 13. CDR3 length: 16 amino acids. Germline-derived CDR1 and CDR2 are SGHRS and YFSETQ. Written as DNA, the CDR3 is TGCGCCAGCAGCCATTCTAGCGGGGGGCCAGATGGCACGCAGTATTTT. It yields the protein CASSHSSGGPDGTQYF.

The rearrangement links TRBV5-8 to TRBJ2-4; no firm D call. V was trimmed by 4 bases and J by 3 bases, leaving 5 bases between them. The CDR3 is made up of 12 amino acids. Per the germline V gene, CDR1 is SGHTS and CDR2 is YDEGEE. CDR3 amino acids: CASSPVKNIQYF. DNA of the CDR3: TGTGCCAGCAGCCCGGTCAAAAACATTCAGTACTTC.

The CDR3 reads CASRPAQGRDTEAFF. The CDR3 nucleotides are TGTGCCAGCAGACCCGCTCAGGGGCGGGACACTGAAGCTTTCTTT. The rearrangement uses TRBV28 and TRBJ1-1; D may be TRBD1 (6 bases). Between the trimmed V and J ends, which lost 6 bases and 3 bases, there was a span of 17 bases. The germline CDR1 and CDR2 sequences are MDHEN and SYDVKM. This CDR3 region has 15 residues.

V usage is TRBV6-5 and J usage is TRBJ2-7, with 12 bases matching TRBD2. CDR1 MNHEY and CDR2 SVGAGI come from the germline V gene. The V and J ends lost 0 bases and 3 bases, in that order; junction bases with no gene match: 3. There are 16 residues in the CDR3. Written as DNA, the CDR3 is TGTGCCAGCAGTTACTCCCTGACTAGCGGGAGCTACGAGCAGTACTTC. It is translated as CASSYSLTSGSYEQYF.

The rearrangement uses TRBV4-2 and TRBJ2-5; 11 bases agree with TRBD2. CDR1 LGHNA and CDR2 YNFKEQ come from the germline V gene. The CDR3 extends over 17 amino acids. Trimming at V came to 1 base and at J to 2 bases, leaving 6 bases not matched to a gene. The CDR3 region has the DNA TGTGCCAGCAGCCAAGCAAGTAGCGGGGGGGGTCAAGAGACCCAGTACTTC. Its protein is CASSQASSGGGQETQYF.

The CDR3: CASSLRSPSGNTIYF. The CDR3 DNA reads as TGTGCCAGCAGCTTACGGTCCCCCTCTGGAAACACCATATATTTT. J is TRBJ1-3 and V is TRBV7-2, with no clear D. This CDR3 is built from 15 residues. In germline, CDR1 is SGHTA, CDR2 FQGNSA. Deletions cut 2 bases from V and 0 bases from J, with 8 bases between.

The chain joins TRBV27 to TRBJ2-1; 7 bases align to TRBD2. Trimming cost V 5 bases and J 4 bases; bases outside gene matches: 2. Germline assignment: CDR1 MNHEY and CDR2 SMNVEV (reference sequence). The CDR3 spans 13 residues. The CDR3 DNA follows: TGTGCCAGCAGTAGCGGGGTTTACAATGAGCAGTTCTTC. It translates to CASSSGVYNEQFF.

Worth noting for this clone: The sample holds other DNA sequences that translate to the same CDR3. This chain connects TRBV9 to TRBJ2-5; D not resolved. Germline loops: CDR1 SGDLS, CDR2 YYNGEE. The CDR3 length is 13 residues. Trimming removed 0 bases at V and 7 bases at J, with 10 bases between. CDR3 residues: CASSVEPGGTQYF. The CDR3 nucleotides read TGTGCCAGCAGCGTAGAACCTGGCGGGACCCAGTACTTC. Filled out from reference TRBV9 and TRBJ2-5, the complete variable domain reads DSGVTQTPKHLITATGQRVTLRCSPRSGDLSVYWYQQSLDQGLQFLIQYYNGEERAKGNILERFSAQQFPDLHSELNLSSLELGDSALYFCASSVEPGGTQYFGPGTRLLVL.

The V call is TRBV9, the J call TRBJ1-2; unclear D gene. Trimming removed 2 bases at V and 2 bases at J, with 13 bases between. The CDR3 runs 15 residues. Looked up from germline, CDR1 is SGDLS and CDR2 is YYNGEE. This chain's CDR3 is CASSVVGSPNYGYTF. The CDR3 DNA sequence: TGTGCCAGCAGCGTCGTGGGCAGCCCCAACTATGGCTACACCTTC.

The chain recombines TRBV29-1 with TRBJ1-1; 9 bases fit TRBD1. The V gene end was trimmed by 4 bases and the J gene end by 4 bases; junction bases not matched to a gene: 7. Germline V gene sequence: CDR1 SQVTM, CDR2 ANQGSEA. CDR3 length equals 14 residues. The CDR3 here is CSVAGQGSTTEAFF. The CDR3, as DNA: TGCAGCGTTGCGGGACAGGGATCGACCACTGAAGCTTTCTTT.

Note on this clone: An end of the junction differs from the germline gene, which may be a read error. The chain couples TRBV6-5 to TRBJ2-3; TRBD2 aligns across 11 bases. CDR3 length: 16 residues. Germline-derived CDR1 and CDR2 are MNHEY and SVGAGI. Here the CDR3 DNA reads TGTGCCAGCAGTCACTCACTAGCGGGAGTACAAGATACGCAGTATTTT. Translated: CASSHSLAGVQDTQYF.

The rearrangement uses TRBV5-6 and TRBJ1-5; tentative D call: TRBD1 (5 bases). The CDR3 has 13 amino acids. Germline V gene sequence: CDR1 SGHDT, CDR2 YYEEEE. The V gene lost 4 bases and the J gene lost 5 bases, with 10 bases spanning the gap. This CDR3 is CASSPGWDQPQHF. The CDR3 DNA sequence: TGTGCCAGCAGCCCAGGGTGGGATCAGCCCCAGCATTTT.

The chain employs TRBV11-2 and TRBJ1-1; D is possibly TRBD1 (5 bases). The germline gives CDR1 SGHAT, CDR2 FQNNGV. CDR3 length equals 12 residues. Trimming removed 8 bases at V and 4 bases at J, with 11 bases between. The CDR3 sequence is CASAPGGTEAFF. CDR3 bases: TGTGCCAGCGCCCCCGGGGGCACTGAAGCTTTCTTT.

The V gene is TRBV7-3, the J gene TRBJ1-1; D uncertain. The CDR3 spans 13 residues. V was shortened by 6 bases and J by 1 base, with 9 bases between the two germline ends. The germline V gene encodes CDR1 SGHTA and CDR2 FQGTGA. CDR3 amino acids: CASSEAWNTEAFF. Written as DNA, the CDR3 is TGTGCCAGCAGTGAGGCCTGGAACACTGAAGCTTTCTTT.

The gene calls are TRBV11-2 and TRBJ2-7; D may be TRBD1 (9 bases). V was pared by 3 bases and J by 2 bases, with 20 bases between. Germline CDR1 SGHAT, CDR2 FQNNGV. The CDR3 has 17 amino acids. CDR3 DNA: TGTGCCAGCAGCTTTAGTTCGGGGGGGACAGGGACCTACGAGCAGTACTTC. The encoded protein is CASSFSSGGTGTYEQYF.

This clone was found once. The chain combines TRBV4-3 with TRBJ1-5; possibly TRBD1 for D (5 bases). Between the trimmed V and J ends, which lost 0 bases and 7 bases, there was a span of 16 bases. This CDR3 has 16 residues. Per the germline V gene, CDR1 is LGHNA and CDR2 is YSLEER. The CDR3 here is CASSQDGQGGDQPQHF. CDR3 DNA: TGCGCCAGCAGCCAAGACGGGCAGGGAGGGGACCAGCCCCAGCATTTT.

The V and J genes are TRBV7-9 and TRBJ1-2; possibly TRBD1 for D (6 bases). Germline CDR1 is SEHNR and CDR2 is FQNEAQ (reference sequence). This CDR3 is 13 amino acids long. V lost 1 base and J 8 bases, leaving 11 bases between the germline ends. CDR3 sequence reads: CASSLEGTKGYTF. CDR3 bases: TGTGCCAGCAGCTTAGAAGGGACAAAAGGCTACACCTTC.

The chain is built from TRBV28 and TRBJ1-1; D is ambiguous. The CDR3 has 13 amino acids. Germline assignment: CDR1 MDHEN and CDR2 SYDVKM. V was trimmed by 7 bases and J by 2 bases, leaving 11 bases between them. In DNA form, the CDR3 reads TGTGCCAGCATCTACAGCCTAAACACTGAAGCTTTCTTT. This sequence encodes CASIYSLNTEAFF. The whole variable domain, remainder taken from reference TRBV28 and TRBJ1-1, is DVKVTQSSRYLVKRTGEKVFLECVQDMDHENMFWYRQDPGLGLRLIYFSYDVKMKEKGDIPEGYSVSREKKERFSLILESASTNQTSMYLCASIYSLNTEAFFGQGTRLTVV.

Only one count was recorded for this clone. The CDR3: CASSPTGTGEKLFF. The DNA for the CDR3 is TGTGCCAGCAGCCCGACCGGGACAGGCGAAAAACTGTTTTTT. The chain joins TRBV7-9 to TRBJ1-4; 8 positions match TRBD1. Trimming removed 5 bases from V and 8 bases from J; junction bases left unmatched: 7. This CDR3 comprises 14 residues. Germline CDR1 is SEHNR and CDR2 is FQNEAQ (reference sequence). Based on the CDR3 plus reference TRBV7-9 and TRBJ1-4, the full variable domain is DTGVSQNPRHKITKRGQNVTFRCDPISEHNRLYWYRQTLGQGPEFLTYFQNEAQLEKSRLLSDRFSAERPKGSFSTLEIQRTEQGDSAMYLCASSPTGTGEKLFFGSGTQLSVL.

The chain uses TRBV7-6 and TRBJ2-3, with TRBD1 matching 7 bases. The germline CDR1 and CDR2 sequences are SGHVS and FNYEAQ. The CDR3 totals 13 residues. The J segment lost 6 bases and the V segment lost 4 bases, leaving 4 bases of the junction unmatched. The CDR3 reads CASSSHRGDTQYF. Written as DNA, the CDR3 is TGTGCCAGCAGCTCCCACAGGGGCGATACGCAGTATTTT.

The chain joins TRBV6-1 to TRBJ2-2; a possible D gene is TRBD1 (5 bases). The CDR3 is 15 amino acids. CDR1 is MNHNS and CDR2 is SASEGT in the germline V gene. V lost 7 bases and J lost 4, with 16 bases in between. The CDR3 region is CASTPLTQGTGELFF. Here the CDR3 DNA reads TGTGCCAGCACCCCCTTAACCCAGGGCACCGGGGAGCTGTTTTTT.

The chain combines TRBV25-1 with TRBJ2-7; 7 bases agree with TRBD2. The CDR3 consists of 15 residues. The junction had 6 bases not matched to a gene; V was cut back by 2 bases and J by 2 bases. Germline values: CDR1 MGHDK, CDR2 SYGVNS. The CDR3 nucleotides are TGTGCCAGCAGTGAAGGGAGGGGCGAAGCCTACGAGCAGTACTTC. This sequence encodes CASSEGRGEAYEQYF.

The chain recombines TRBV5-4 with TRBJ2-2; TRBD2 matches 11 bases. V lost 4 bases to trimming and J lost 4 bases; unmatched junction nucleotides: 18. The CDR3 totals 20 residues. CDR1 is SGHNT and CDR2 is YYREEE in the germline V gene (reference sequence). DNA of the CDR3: TGTGCCAGCAGCCGTCGGGGGGGGACCCATACTAGCGGGGGCACCGGGGAGCTGTTTTTT. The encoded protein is CASSRRGGTHTSGGTGELFF.

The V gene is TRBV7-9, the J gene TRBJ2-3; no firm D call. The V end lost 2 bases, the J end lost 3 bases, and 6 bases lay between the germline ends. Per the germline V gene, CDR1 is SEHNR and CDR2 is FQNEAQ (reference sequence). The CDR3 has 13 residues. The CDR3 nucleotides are TGTGCCAGCAGCTTATCACGGACAGATACGCAGTATTTT. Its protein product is CASSLSRTDTQYF.

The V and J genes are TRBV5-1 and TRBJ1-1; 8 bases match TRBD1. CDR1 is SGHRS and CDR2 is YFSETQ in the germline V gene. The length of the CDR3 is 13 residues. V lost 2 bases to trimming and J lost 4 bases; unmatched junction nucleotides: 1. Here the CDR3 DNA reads TGCGCCAGCAGCTTCGGGACAGGCACTGAAGCTTTCTTT. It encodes CASSFGTGTEAFF.

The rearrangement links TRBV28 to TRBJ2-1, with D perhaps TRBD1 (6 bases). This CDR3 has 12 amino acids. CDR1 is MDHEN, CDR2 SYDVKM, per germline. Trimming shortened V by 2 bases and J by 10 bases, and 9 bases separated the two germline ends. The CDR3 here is CASSLTDREQFF. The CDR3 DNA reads TGTGCCAGCAGTTTAACCGACAGGGAGCAGTTCTTC.